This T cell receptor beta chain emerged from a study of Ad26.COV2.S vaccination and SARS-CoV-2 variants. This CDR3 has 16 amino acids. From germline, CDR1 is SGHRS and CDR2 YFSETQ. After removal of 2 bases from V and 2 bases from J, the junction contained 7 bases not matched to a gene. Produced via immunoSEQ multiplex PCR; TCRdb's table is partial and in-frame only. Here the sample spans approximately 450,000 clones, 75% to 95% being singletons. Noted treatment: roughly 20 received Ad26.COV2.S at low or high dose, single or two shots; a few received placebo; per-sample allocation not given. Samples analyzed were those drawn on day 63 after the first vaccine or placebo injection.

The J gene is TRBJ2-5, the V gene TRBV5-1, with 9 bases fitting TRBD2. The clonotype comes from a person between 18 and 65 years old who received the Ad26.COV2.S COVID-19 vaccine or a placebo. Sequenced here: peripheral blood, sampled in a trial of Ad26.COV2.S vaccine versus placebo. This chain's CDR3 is CASSFMGTSPQETQYF. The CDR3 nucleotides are TGCGCCAGCAGCTTCATGGGGACTAGCCCGCAAGAGACCCAGTACTTC.